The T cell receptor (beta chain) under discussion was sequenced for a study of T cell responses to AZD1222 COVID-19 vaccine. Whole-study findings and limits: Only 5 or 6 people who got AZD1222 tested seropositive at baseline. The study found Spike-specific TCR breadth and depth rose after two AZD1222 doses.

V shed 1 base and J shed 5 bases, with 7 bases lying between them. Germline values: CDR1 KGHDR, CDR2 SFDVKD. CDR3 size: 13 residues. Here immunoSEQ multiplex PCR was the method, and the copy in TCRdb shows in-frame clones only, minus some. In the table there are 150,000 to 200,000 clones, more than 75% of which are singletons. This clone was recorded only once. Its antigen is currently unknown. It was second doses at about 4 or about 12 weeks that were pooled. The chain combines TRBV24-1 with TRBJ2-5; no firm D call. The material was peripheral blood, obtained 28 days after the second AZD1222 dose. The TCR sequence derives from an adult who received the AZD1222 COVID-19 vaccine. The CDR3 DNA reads TGTGCCACCAGTGATTTCGTCGGTGAGACCCAGTACTTC. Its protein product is CATSDFVGETQYF.